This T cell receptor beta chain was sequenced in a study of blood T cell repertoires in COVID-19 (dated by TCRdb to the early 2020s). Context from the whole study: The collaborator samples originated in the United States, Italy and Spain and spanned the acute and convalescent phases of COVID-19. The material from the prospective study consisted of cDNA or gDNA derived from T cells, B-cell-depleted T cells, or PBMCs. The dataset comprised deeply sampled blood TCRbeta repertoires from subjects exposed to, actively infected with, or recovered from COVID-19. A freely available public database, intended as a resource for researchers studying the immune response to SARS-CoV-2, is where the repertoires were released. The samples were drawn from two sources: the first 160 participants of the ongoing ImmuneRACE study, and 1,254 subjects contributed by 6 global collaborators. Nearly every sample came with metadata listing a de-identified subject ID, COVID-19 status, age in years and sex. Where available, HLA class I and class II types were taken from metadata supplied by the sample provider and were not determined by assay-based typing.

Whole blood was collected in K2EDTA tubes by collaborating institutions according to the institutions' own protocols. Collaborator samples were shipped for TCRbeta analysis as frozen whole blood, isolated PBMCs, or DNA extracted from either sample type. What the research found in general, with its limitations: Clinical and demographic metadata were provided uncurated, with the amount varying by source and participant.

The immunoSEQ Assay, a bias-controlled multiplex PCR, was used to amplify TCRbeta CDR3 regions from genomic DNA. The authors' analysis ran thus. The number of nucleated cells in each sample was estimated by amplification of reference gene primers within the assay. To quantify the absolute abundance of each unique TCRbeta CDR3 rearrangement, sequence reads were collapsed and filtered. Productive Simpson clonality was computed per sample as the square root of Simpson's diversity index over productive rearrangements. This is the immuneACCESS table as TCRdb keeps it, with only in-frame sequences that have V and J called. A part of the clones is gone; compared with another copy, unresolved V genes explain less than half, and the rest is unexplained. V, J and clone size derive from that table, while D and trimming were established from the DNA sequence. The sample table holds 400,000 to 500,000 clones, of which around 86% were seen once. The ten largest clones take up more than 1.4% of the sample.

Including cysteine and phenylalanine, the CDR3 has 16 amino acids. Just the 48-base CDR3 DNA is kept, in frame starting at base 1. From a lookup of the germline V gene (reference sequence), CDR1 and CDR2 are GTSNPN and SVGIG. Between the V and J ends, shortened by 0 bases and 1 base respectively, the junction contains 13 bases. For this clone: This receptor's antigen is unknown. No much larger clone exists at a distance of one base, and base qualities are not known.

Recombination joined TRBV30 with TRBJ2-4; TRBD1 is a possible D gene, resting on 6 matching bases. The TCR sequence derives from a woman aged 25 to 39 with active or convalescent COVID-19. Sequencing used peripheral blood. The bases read TGTGCCTGGAGTGTCGGGCAGGGGTTCGCCAAAAACATTCAGTACTTC. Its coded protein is CAWSVGQGFAKNIQYF.